Here is one T cell receptor beta chain with its context. These data belong to a study of cytomegalovirus exposure and HLA in healthy donors. V gave up 0 bases and J gave up 7 bases, with 7 bases separating them. This CDR3 is built from 13 residues. Per germline, CDR1 LNHNV and CDR2 YYDKDF (reference sequence). Vbeta (60) and Jbeta (13) primers were used in the PCR. Measured with immunoSEQ multiplex PCR; TCRdb has only the in-frame clones, and not every one. The sample consists of 150,000 to 200,000 clones, roughly 80% of them appearing once. This sequence joins TRBV15 and TRBJ1-5, with D unresolved. Sequenced material: PBMCs. The receptor comes from a male donor in good health and CMV-seropositive. The CDR3 region has the DNA TGTGCCACCAGCAGAGATCGTCCCCAGCCCCAGCATTTT. Translation gives CATSRDRPQPQHF.